The following is a TCR beta chain sequence with its context. The CDR3 is 14 amino acids. Germline CDR1 and CDR2: MNHEY and SVGAGI. Losses at the gene ends were 7 bases for V and 7 bases for J; bases not matched to a gene: 6. The data stem from a study of blood T cell repertoires in COVID-19. Study overall: PBMCs, B-cell-depleted T cells, or T cells provided the cDNA or gDNA that made up the material.

Libraries were prepared by immunoSEQ multiplex PCR; TCRdb keeps only in-frame clonotypes and omits some of them. The profile shows 200,000 to 250,000 clones, roughly 90% of them singletons. Sample: peripheral blood. The chain is built from TRBV6-5 and TRBJ2-1, with 11 bases matching TRBD2. The receptor was isolated from an older woman with acute or convalescent COVID-19. The CDR3 loop is CASKLAGEGNEQFF. The CDR3 DNA is TGTGCCAGCAAACTAGCGGGAGAGGGTAATGAGCAGTTCTTC.